This T cell receptor beta chain is from a study of CD8+ T cells in alopecia areata. Documented treatment: oral pan-JAK inhibitor, 5-10 mg twice daily. Broader study findings: It was lesional scalp, especially alopecia totalis/universalis, that showed higher clonality than normal scalp.

It was cDNA, reverse transcribed from extracted RNA, that served as the sequencing template. Libraries were prepared by immunoSEQ multiplex PCR; TCRdb keeps only in-frame clonotypes and omits some of them. The sample records 110,000 or so clones, around 54% being singletons. About this clone: Antigen specificity is unknown.

This TCR derives from a human donor with alopecia areata. The specimen comprised CD4+ T cells sorted from blood, sampled at week 24, from a patient treated with tofacitinib.

For the CDR3, the DNA is TGTGCCAGTAGTACGCTCGTGGATGATGGCTACACCTTC. Translation gives CASSTLVDDGYTF. This chain links TRBV19 with TRBJ1-2; no reliable D call. V gave up 4 bases and J gave up 6 bases, with 12 bases separating them. The CDR3 runs to 13 residues. Germline loops: CDR1 LNHDA, CDR2 SQIVND (reference sequence).